Sequencing of this T cell receptor (beta chain) was carried out in a study of blood T cell repertoires in COVID-19. The wider study: From the United States, Italy and Spain came samples of acute and convalescent COVID-19.

V was shortened by 1 base and J by 10 bases, with 9 bases between the two germline ends. The CDR3 has 12 amino acids. The V gene's germline CDR1 is SGHAT and CDR2 FQNNGV. The repertoire was sequenced with immunoSEQ multiplex PCR; TCRdb's copy has only in-frame clones and lacks some. The table has 150,000 to 200,000 clones, 80% to 90% seen once. The TCR was taken from a woman aged 80 or over with COVID-19, enrolled during active disease. Sequencing was carried out using peripheral blood. The gene calls are TRBV11-2 and TRBJ2-3, with TRBD2 as a possible D gene (6 bases). The CDR3 reads CASSLGGVAQYF. The CDR3 DNA sequence: TGTGCCAGCAGCTTAGGGGGGGTGGCGCAGTATTTT.